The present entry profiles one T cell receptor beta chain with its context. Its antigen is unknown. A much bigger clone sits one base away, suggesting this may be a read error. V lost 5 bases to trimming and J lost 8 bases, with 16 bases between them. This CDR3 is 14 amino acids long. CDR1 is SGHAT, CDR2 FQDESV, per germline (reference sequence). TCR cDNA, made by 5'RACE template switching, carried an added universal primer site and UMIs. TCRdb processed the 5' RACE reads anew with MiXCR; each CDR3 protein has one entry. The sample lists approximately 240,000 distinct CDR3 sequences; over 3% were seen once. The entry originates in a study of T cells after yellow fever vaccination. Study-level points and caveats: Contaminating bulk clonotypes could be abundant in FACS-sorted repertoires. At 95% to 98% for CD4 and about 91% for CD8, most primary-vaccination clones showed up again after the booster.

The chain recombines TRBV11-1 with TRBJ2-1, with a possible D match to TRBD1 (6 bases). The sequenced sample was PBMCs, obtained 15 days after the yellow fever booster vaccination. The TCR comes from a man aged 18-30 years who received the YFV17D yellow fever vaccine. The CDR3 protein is CASSQIGTTHEQFF. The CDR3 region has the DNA TGTGCCAGCAGCCAAATCGGGACAACCCATGAGCAGTTCTTC.